Listed below are T cell receptor beta chains from one sample, sequenced in a study of cytomegalovirus exposure and HLA in healthy donors. Here immunoSEQ multiplex PCR was the method, and the copy in TCRdb shows in-frame clones only, minus some. The data hold around 65,000 clones, with less than 70% observed a single time. Sequencing was performed on PBMCs. These receptors came from a man younger than 45 in good health and CMV-seronegative. Each CDR3 is given with its conserved first and last residue. Size is omitted from some rows. Given values are once, few, many or a class for expanded clones.

j_call v_call clone_size cdr3_aa
TRBJ2-3 TRBV30 few CAGKQVASDTQYF
TRBJ2-7 TRBV2 few CASSGQGGTLYEQYF
TRBJ2-7 TRBV7-2 once CASSPWTGISYEQYF
TRBJ2-1 TRBV6-5 - CASSYGGSYNEQFF
TRBJ2-1 TRBV15 - CATSPAGTAYNEQFF
TRBJ1-2 TRBV6-6 - CASRREDYGYTF
TRBJ2-5 TRBV7-9 - CASSLITSGGSQTQYF
TRBJ2-6 TRBV2 few CASRDSGTGGSGANVLTF
TRBJ2-7 TRBV19 - CASRDSNLYEQYF
TRBJ2-7 TRBV6-5 - CASSYTTGYEQYF
TRBJ2-5 TRBV6-5 few CASARDRGRETQYF
TRBJ2-1 TRBV7-2 - CASSRTSGEYNEQFF
TRBJ2-5 TRBV6-1 - CASSEWDRARGTQYF
TRBJ2-7 TRBV11-2 - CASSIGTSGFYEQYF
TRBJ2-3 TRBV7-8 - CASSRRDYRGTDTQYF
TRBJ2-5 TRBV5-1 - CASRRTSGGPGETQYF
TRBJ2-7 TRBV25-1 few CASSASDLTGEQYF
TRBJ1-4 TRBV6-1 few CASSGRQPTNEKLFF
TRBJ1-2 TRBV30 - CAWRNPGQYGYTF
TRBJ2-1 TRBV7-8 - CASSPTRGGEQFF
TRBJ1-2 TRBV7-9 - CASSPPDRADGYTF
TRBJ2-7 TRBV18 few CASSLLGATYEQYF
TRBJ1-1 TRBV7-2 - CASSLALGVAFF
TRBJ1-1 TRBV6-5 few CASSLPGQGPWTEAFF
TRBJ2-7 TRBV6-5 - CASSTSGASYEQYF
TRBJ2-7 TRBV15 - CATSRVRGSSYEQYF
TRBJ2-3 TRBV9 - CASTTERFTDTQYF
TRBJ2-1 TRBV6-1 - CASSETSGEYNEQFF
TRBJ1-6 TRBV4-1 - CASRSSYNSPLHF
TRBJ1-2 TRBV7-9 - CASSFPDRGYGYTF
TRBJ2-7 TRBV29-1 few CSVVGDSIYEQYF
TRBJ1-6 TRBV9 - CASSSRDRGESPLHF
TRBJ2-7 TRBV7-8 - CASSFRTSGGPSYEQYF
TRBJ1-1 TRBV29-1 - CSVEGPGNTEAFF
TRBJ1-1 TRBV6-5 - CASSYSITANTEAFF
TRBJ2-7 TRBV14 - CASSQGLSYEQYF
TRBJ2-3 TRBV4-1 - CASSQEGSTDTQYF
TRBJ2-5 TRBV11-3 - CASSSSPSHQETQYF
TRBJ1-2 TRBV30 - CAWSVRSPVQGLGYGYTF
TRBJ1-1 TRBV2 - CASRGDSRLKNTEAFF
TRBJ2-7 TRBV18 - CASSPEGQGIDEQYF
TRBJ2-1 TRBV13 - CASSSTPGTANEQFF